These 21 T cell receptor beta chains were sequenced from one sample in a study of early T cells in non-severe SARS-CoV-2 infection. TCRdb re-called the 5' RACE reads through MiXCR, storing one row per CDR3 protein. Of 50,000 to 80,000 distinct CDR3 sequences in the sample, around 4.6% were seen once. Sequenced material: whole blood. All receptors come from an adult who was a healthcare worker with PCR-confirmed SARS-CoV-2 infection or an uninfected control (not recorded which).

This clonotype has at least ten counts. This chain uses TRBV5-4 with TRBJ2-6; D gene unclear. The germline gives CDR1 SGHNT, CDR2 YYREEE (reference sequence). V lost 1 base and J 3 bases, leaving 2 bases between the germline ends. The CDR3 has 13 amino acids. Here the CDR3 DNA reads TGTGCCAGCAGCTTGAATGGGGCCAACGTCCTGACTTTC. Protein sequence: CASSLNGANVLTF.

This clonotype was seen many times. This chain links TRBV29-1 with TRBJ2-3; the D is unclear. Germline V gene lookup returns CDR1 SQVTM and CDR2 ANQGSEA. Trimming removed 6 bases from V and 5 bases from J, with 18 bases in between. This CDR3 spans 14 amino acids. The CDR3 is CSVRPGAVLDTQYF. The CDR3 DNA follows: TGCAGCGTCCGCCCGGGTGCGGTGTTAGATACGCAGTATTTT.

Many counts were recorded for this clonotype. V and J are TRBV6-6 and TRBJ1-3, with a possible D match to TRBD1 (5 bases). The V gene lost 7 bases and the J gene lost 1 base, with 14 bases spanning the gap. CDR1 MNHNY and CDR2 SVGAGI come from the germline V gene (reference sequence). This CDR3 is 15 amino acids long. The CDR3 region is CASTTQGSSGNTIYF. DNA of the CDR3: TGTGCCAGCACCACTCAGGGTTCTTCTGGAAACACCATATATTTT.

In this sample, this clonotype turned up many times. The rearrangement links TRBV3-1 to TRBJ2-1, with TRBD2 matching over 9 bases. CDR3 length: 16 amino acids. In germline, CDR1 is LGHDT, CDR2 YNNKEL (reference sequence). The V segment lost 0 bases and the J segment 7 bases; nucleotides outside the gene matches: 7. As DNA, the CDR3 is TGTGCCAGCAGCCAAGATCGGGTAGCGGGGGCGAATGAGCAGTTCTTC. This sequence encodes CASSQDRVAGANEQFF.

The sample holds many counts of this clonotype. The rearrangement links TRBV19 to TRBJ2-2; D remains ambiguous. Germline V gives CDR1 LNHDA, CDR2 SQIVND (reference sequence). This CDR3 is 15 amino acids long. The ends were cut back, 2 bases at V and 1 base at J, with 8 bases in the middle. CDR3 nucleotide sequence: TGTGCCAGTAGTATATATTCCGGGAACACCGGGGAGCTGTTTTTT. As protein: CASSIYSGNTGELFF.

The table lists this clonotype with many counts. The chain recombines TRBV20-1 with TRBJ2-3, with D hard to call. The CDR3 runs to 13 residues. The V end lost 1 base, the J end lost 5 bases, and 10 bases lay between the germline ends. The germline CDR1 and CDR2 sequences are DFQATT and SNEGSKA (reference sequence). Written as DNA, the CDR3 is TGCAGTGCTAGAGGGGTTGGCGGAGATACGCAGTATTTT. This codes for CSARGVGGDTQYF.

The sample holds many counts of this clonotype. The chain couples TRBV13 to TRBJ2-7, with D possibly called TRBD1 or TRBD2 (5 bases each). The CDR3 length is 13 residues. Germline loops: CDR1 PRHDT, CDR2 FYEKMQ (reference sequence). V lost 1 base, J lost 5 bases, and 9 bases lay in between. The DNA for the CDR3 is TGTGCCAGCAGCTTAGACGGGGACCACGAGCAGTACTTC. Protein product: CASSLDGDHEQYF.

The chain is built from TRBV30 and TRBJ2-5, with 9 positions matching TRBD2. Trimming took 2 bases from V and 4 from J; bases not matched to a gene: 8. The CDR3 runs 15 residues. In germline, CDR1 is GTSNPN, CDR2 SVGIG (reference sequence). The DNA of the CDR3 is TGTGCCTGGAGTCCACATTTAGCGGGAGTAGAGACCCAGTACTTC. Translating it yields CAWSPHLAGVETQYF.

There are a few counts of this clonotype. The chain is built from TRBV24-1 and TRBJ2-3; no reliable D call. The CDR3 spans 15 residues. Germline V gene sequence: CDR1 KGHDR, CDR2 SFDVKD. Deletions cut 0 bases from V and 1 base from J, with 7 bases between. CDR3 DNA sequence: TGTGCCACCAGTGATTTGGAGAACGGCACAGATACGCAGTATTTT. This codes for CATSDLENGTDTQYF.

This clonotype has just a few counts. The chain links TRBV30 to TRBJ2-7, with D unresolved. CDR3 length equals 13 residues. V lost 0 bases and J lost 6, with 12 bases in between. Germline assignment: CDR1 GTSNPN and CDR2 SVGIG (reference sequence). The CDR3 here is CAWSVLPEAEQYF. CDR3 sequence (DNA): TGTGCCTGGAGTGTACTTCCGGAAGCCGAGCAGTACTTC.

This clonotype was seen repeatedly, ten times or more. The chain carries TRBV4-1 and TRBJ1-5; D not resolved. The CDR3 consists of 14 residues. The V gene's germline CDR1 is MGHRA and CDR2 YSYEKL. Trimming cost V 0 bases and J 2 bases, with 5 bases left between them. For the CDR3, the DNA is TGCGCCAGCAGCCAAGATGGTGGCAATCAGCCCCAGCATTTT. Its translation is CASSQDGGNQPQHF.

J is TRBJ2-7 and V is TRBV6-7; 7 bases align to TRBD1. TRBV6-7 has ORF status, its function being uncertain. V lost 7 bases and J lost 5; bases outside the gene matches: 11. This CDR3 spans 14 amino acids. DNA of the CDR3: TGTGCCAGCACCCGACAGGGAACTTCCCACGAGCAGTACTTC. Amino acid sequence: CASTRQGTSHEQYF.

This clonotype turned up a few times. This chain joins TRBV19 and TRBJ1-1, with 10 nucleotides matching TRBD1. Germline CDR1 reads LNHDA; CDR2 reads SQIVND (reference sequence). The CDR3 is 15 amino acids. V gave up 6 bases and J gave up 1 base; unmatched junction bases: 5. The CDR3 sequence: CASRRQGAENTEAFF. CDR3 bases: TGTGCCAGTAGGAGACAGGGGGCAGAGAACACTGAAGCTTTCTTT.

This clonotype was counted at least ten times. The V gene is TRBV5-1, the J gene TRBJ1-2; D gene ambiguous. Looked up from germline, CDR1 is SGHRS and CDR2 is YFSETQ. This CDR3 is built from 14 residues. V was shortened by 1 base and J by 0 bases, with 7 bases between the two germline ends. Written as DNA, the CDR3 is TGCGCCAGCAGCTTGTTAAGACCTAACTATGGCTACACCTTC. Its protein product is CASSLLRPNYGYTF.

In this sample, this clonotype turned up many times. The genes are TRBV11-2 and TRBJ2-7; TRBD2 matches 12 bases. The CDR3 has 15 residues. J was trimmed by 5 bases and V by 4 bases; bases with no gene match: 6. Germline V gives CDR1 SGHAT, CDR2 FQNNGV. DNA of the CDR3: TGTGCCAGCAGCTCCATCCGACTAGCGGGAGACGAGCAGTACTTC. Its protein product is CASSSIRLAGDEQYF.

At least ten counts were recorded for this clonotype. The CDR3 region is CSASPATGRDQPQHF. CDR3 bases: TGCAGTGCTAGTCCCGCGACAGGGAGAGATCAGCCCCAGCATTTT. This chain connects TRBV20-1 to TRBJ1-5; 7 bases are a match to TRBD1. Germline loops: CDR1 DFQATT, CDR2 SNEGSKA (reference sequence). Trimming took 3 bases from V and 5 from J; bases not matched to a gene: 10. There are 15 residues in the CDR3.

There are many counts of this clonotype. J is TRBJ2-5 and V is TRBV27; TRBD1 aligns across 8 bases. CDR3 length equals 14 residues. With 2 bases clipped from V and 3 bases from J, the junction kept 2 bases outside the gene matches. CDR1 and CDR2 from the germline V gene are MNHEY and SMNVEV (reference sequence). The CDR3: CASSLNRGKETQYF. The DNA for the CDR3 is TGTGCCAGCAGTTTAAACAGGGGGAAAGAGACCCAGTACTTC.

In its sample, this clonotype was seen many times. This chain links TRBV20-1 with TRBJ2-3; TRBD2 matches 9 bases. Germline values: CDR1 DFQATT, CDR2 SNEGSKA (reference sequence). CDR3 size: 18 residues. V shed 5 bases and J 0 bases; nucleotides not matched to a gene: 15. The CDR3 DNA reads TGCAGTGCTGGGCAGCGCGGGGGGGACCGCTCGAGCACAGATACGCAGTATTTT. Amino acids: CSAGQRGGDRSSTDTQYF.

The chain links TRBV6-1 to TRBJ2-2; no firm D call. CDR1 MNHNS and CDR2 SASEGT come from the germline V gene. The CDR3 length is 14 residues. With 2 bases removed from V and 4 bases from J, the gap between germline ends came to 8 bases. CDR3 nucleotides: TGTGCCAGCAGTGAACTTGTGTTCACCGGGGAGCTGTTTTTT. This gives the protein CASSELVFTGELFF.

This clonotype was seen repeatedly, ten times or more. This is likely an artifact of a read error, given a far larger clone one base away. The rearrangement uses TRBV7-2 and TRBJ2-7, with TRBD2 matching over 7 bases. Germline CDR1 and CDR2: SGHTA and FQGNSA. The CDR3 contains 15 residues. Trimming removed 1 base from V and 0 bases from J; junction bases left unmatched: 3. DNA for the CDR3: TGTGCCAGCAGCTTAGGAGGCGGGAGCTCCTACGAGCAGTACTTC. It codes for CASSLGGGSSYEQYF. The whole variable domain, remainder taken from reference TRBV7-2 and TRBJ2-7, is GAGVSQSPSNKVTEKGKDVELRCDPISGHTALYWYRQSLGQGLEFLIYFQGNSAPDKSGLPSDRFSAERTGGSVSTLTIQRTQQEDSAVYLCASSLGGGSSYEQYFGPGTRLTVT.

In its sample, this clonotype was seen many times. The gene calls are TRBV24-1 and TRBJ2-2; 12 positions match TRBD2. Trimming cost V 3 bases and J 4 bases; bases outside gene matches: 5. The CDR3 contains 17 residues. Germline V lookup: CDR1 KGHDR, CDR2 SFDVKD. The CDR3: CATSDPGLAGPTGELFF. Here the CDR3 DNA reads TGTGCCACCAGTGATCCGGGACTAGCGGGCCCCACCGGGGAGCTGTTTTTT.